This T cell receptor beta chain was documented in a study of cytomegalovirus exposure and HLA in healthy donors. Study-level findings and limits: In the analysis, some V segments, TRBV6-2 and TRBV6-3 included, were excluded as indistinguishable. The authors reported that TCR beta sequences could predict HLA-A and HLA-B alleles. These predictions were accurate for most subjects in the first cohort.

The PCR contained 60 Vbeta and 13 Jbeta primers. In the study's own analysis: A later analysis tallied some 80 million unique TCR beta chains, around 10 million of them shared. Here immunoSEQ multiplex PCR was the method, and the copy in TCRdb shows in-frame clones only, minus some. The V and J calls and clone size come from that table; D and trimming were worked out from the DNA. In the table there are under 150,000 clones, under 90% of which are singletons. This clone was picked up one time. Its target is not known. J lost 4 bases, V lost 0 bases, and 5 bases had no gene match. Germline assignment: CDR1 SGHTA and CDR2 FQGNSA. There are 15 residues in the CDR3.

The sample taken for sequencing was PBMCs. This receptor was obtained from a woman aged 18-29 years in good health and CMV-seronegative. The chain employs TRBV7-2 and TRBJ1-1; 7 bases are a match to TRBD1. The CDR3 loop is CASSLASSGGTEAFF. The CDR3 DNA reads TGTGCCAGCAGCTTAGCTTCATCAGGGGGCACTGAAGCTTTCTTT. Variable domain in full (rest from reference TRBV7-2 and TRBJ1-1): GAGVSQSPSNKVTEKGKDVELRCDPISGHTALYWYRQSLGQGLEFLIYFQGNSAPDKSGLPSDRFSAERTGGSVSTLTIQRTQQEDSAVYLCASSLASSGGTEAFFGQGTRLTVV.